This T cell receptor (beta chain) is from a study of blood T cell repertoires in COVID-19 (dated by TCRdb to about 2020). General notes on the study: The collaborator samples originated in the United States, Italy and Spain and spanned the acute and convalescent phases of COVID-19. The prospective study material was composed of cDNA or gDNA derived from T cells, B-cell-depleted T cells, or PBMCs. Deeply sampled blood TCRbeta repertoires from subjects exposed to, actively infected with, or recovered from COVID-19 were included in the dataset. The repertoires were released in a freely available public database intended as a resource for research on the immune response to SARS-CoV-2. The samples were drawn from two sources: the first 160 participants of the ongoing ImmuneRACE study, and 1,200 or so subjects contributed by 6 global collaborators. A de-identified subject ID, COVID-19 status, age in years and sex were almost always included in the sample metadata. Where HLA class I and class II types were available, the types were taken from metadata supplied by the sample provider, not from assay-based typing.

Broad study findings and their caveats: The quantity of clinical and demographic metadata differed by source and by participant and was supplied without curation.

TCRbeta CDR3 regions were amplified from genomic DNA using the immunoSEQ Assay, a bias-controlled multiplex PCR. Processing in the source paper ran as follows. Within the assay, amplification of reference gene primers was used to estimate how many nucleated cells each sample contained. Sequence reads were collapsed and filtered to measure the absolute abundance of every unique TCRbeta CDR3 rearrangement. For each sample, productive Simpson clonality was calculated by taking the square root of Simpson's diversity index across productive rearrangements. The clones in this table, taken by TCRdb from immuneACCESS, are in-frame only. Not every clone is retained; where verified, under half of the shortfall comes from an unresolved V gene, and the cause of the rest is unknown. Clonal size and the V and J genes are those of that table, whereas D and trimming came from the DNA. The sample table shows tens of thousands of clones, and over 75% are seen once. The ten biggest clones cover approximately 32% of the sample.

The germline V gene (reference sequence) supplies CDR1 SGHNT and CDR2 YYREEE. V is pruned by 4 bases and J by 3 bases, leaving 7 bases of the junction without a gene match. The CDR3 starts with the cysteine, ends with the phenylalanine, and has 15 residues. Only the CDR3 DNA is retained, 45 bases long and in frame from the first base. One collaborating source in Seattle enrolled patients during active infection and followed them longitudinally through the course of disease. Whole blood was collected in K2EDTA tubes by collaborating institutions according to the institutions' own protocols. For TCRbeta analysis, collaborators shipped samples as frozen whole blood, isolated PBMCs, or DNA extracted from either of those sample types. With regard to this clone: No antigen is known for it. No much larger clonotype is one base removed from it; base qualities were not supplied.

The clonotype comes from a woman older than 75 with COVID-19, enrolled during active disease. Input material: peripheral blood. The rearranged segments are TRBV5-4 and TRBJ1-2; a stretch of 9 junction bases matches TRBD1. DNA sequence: TGTGCCAGCAGCCCCGACAGGGGGAGGGACTATGGCTACACCTTC. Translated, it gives CASSPDRGRDYGYTF. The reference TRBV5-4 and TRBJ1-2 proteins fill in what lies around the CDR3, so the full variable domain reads ETGVTQSPTHLIKTRGQQVTLRCSSQSGHNTVSWYQQALGQGPQFIFQYYREEENGRGNFPPRFSGLQFPNYSSELNVNALELDDSALYLCASSPDRGRDYGYTFGSGTRLTVV.